This TCR beta chain is drawn from a study of T-cell memory formation after mild COVID-19. Notes on the study in general: Some clones that responded were present in memory (sampled pre-infection), which suggests cross-reactive memory joined.

The germline gives CDR1 LGHNA, CDR2 YNFKEQ. J lost 2 bases, V lost 4 bases, and 8 bases had no gene match. The CDR3 extends over 17 amino acids. TCRdb fed the 5' RACE reads into MiXCR, producing one record per CDR3 protein. Among approximately 430,000 distinct CDR3 sequences, 23% were seen once, and the ten largest hold around 13%. Of note for this clonotype: Its target is unknown.

This receptor was taken from an adult woman who had mild COVID-19 (a few samples of this study predate the infection). Cell type and time point are not known. This rearrangement joins TRBV4-2 to TRBJ2-5, with TRBD2 identical over 12 bases. The specimen sequenced was PBMCs or a T cell subset sorted from them (not recorded which). CDR3 in amino acids: CASSLLRTSGEQETQYF. As DNA, the CDR3 is TGTGCCAGCAGCCTGCTTCGGACTAGCGGGGAACAAGAGACCCAGTACTTC.